These 21 T cell receptor beta chains were sequenced from one sample in a study of T cells after somatic rescue of genetic block. Generated by immunoSEQ multiplex PCR, the TCRdb table keeps only in-frame clones and is missing some. Of 12,000 or so clones in the sample, nearly 80% were seen once. The sample comprised peripheral blood mononuclear cells (PBMCs). Receptors were obtained from a boy under 18.

This chain joins TRBV5-1 and TRBJ1-4; D remains ambiguous. CDR1 and CDR2 (germline): SGHRS, YFSETQ. V gave up 4 bases and J gave up 2 bases, with 12 bases separating them. The CDR3 totals 15 residues. The CDR3 is CASSVTPATNEKLFF. The CDR3 coding sequence is TGCGCCAGCAGCGTAACCCCGGCTACTAATGAAAAACTGTTTTTT.

The rearrangement links TRBV5-1 to TRBJ1-4; D call uncertain. The germline V and J ends were trimmed by 4 bases and 8 bases, with 9 bases remaining between them. Per germline, CDR1 SGHRS and CDR2 YFSETQ. The CDR3 is 12 residues long. Here the CDR3 DNA reads TGCGCCAGCAGCGTGGTGGGCGAAAAACTGTTTTTT. Protein sequence: CASSVVGEKLFF.

This clone was seen once. CDR3 coding DNA: TGTGCCAGCAGGGACTGGGCGGGTTTAAACACTGAAGCTTTCTTT. Translated, it gives CASRDWAGLNTEAFF. This chain uses TRBV6-1 with TRBJ1-1; D gene unclear. The length of the CDR3 is 15 residues. V was pared by 6 bases and J by 2 bases, with 16 bases between. Germline V gives CDR1 MNHNS, CDR2 SASEGT.

In DNA form, the CDR3 reads TGTGCCAGCTCATGCGACAATGAGCAGTTCTTC. Translating gives CASSCDNEQFF. V usage is TRBV21-1 and J usage is TRBJ2-1; the D call in the table, TRBD2, was not verified against the DNA. TRBV21-1 is annotated as a pseudogene. The CDR3 runs 11 residues.

J is TRBJ1-2 and V is TRBV20-1; D ambiguous. V lost 5 bases, J lost 6 bases, and 7 bases lay in between. The germline V gene has CDR1 DFQATT and CDR2 SNEGSKA (reference sequence). The CDR3 contains 10 residues. CDR3 sequence reads: CSARRNGYTF. CDR3 sequence (DNA): TGCAGTGCTCGACGGAATGGCTACACCTTC.

This clone was observed once. The V and J genes are TRBV7-2 and TRBJ2-1; D gene unclear. V dropped 4 bases and J dropped 6 bases, with 7 bases sitting between them. Germline V gene data show CDR1 as SGHTA and CDR2 as FQGNSA. The CDR3 is 12 residues long. The CDR3 sequence is CASSSPGNEQFF. CDR3 nucleotides: TGTGCCAGCAGCTCACCGGGCAATGAGCAGTTCTTC.

The genes are TRBV5-1 and TRBJ2-7, with D possibly being TRBD1 (6 bases). Germline assignment: CDR1 SGHRS and CDR2 YFSETQ. Between the trimmed V and J ends, which lost 1 base and 3 bases, there was a span of 14 bases. This CDR3 contains 15 residues. CDR3 amino acids: CASSLIPGHYYEQYF. The CDR3 nucleotides are TGCGCCAGCAGCTTGATACCGGGACATTACTACGAGCAGTACTTC.

The chain couples TRBV2 to TRBJ1-6, with 10 bases lining up with TRBD1. The J segment lost 6 bases and the V segment lost 9 bases, leaving 8 bases of the junction unmatched. The CDR3 loop spans 15 amino acids. Germline-derived CDR1 and CDR2 are SNHLY and FYNNEI. The CDR3 bases are TGTGCCAGTCGCCGGGACAGGGGAGTTAATTCACCCCTCCACTTT. This codes for CASRRDRGVNSPLHF. Variable domain in full (rest from reference TRBV2 and TRBJ1-6): EPEVTQTPSHQVTQMGQEVILRCVPISNHLYFYWYRQILGQKVEFLVSFYNNEISEKSEIFDDQFSVERPDGSNFTLKIRSTKLEDSAMYFCASRRDRGVNSPLHFGNGTRLTVT.

The V call is TRBV5-1, the J call TRBJ1-1; the D gene is possibly TRBD1 (6 bases). CDR3 length: 13 residues. The germline V gene has CDR1 SGHRS and CDR2 YFSETQ. V was trimmed by 2 bases and J by 1 base, leaving 6 bases between them. The CDR3 is CASSLQGNTEAFF. CDR3 DNA sequence: TGCGCCAGCAGCTTACAGGGGAACACTGAAGCTTTCTTT.

This sequence joins TRBV5-1 and TRBJ2-7; D is possibly TRBD2 (5 bases). This CDR3 is 15 amino acids long. Germline V gives CDR1 SGHRS, CDR2 YFSETQ. Trimming cost V 3 bases and J 0 bases, with 13 bases left between them. The CDR3 spells CASSSISANSYEQYF. Written as DNA, the CDR3 is TGCGCCAGCAGCTCGATTAGCGCGAACTCCTACGAGCAGTACTTC.

V is TRBV28 and J is TRBJ1-1; possible D gene TRBD1, 5 bases. The CDR3 contains 14 residues. CDR1 and CDR2 (germline): MDHEN, SYDVKM. Trimming removed 2 bases from V and 5 bases from J, with 12 bases in between. Written as DNA, the CDR3 is TGTGCCAGCAGTTTACAGGGTACAAGGACTGAAGCTTTCTTT. It translates to CASSLQGTRTEAFF.

This clone occurred once. The J gene is TRBJ1-4, the V gene TRBV9; TRBD1 might be the D (5 bases). The CDR3 extends over 15 amino acids. The V end was cut by 0 bases, the J end by 6 bases, with 12 bases between. Germline CDR1 reads SGDLS; CDR2 reads YYNGEE. CDR3 DNA sequence: TGTGCCAGCAGCGTAGGAGCAGGGCTGTATGAAAAACTGTTTTTT. Its translation is CASSVGAGLYEKLFF.

The chain has TRBV19 and TRBJ2-5; D is possibly TRBD2 (6 bases). V dropped 3 bases and J dropped 4 bases, with 12 bases sitting between them. Germline assignment: CDR1 LNHDA and CDR2 SQIVND (reference sequence). The CDR3 spans 14 residues. The CDR3 nucleotides are TGTGCCAGTAGTATGCGGAGGGCCAGAGAGACCCAGTACTTC. It codes for CASSMRRARETQYF.

This chain joins TRBV5-6 and TRBJ1-5, with 10 nucleotides matching TRBD1. Germline V gene lookup returns CDR1 SGHDT and CDR2 YYEEEE. CDR3 length: 17 residues. V shed 4 bases and J 4 bases; nucleotides not matched to a gene: 11. This CDR3 is CASSRRTGGGINQPQHF. The CDR3 DNA is TGTGCCAGCAGCCGCCGGACAGGGGGTGGAATTAATCAGCCCCAGCATTTT.

In this sample, this clone turned up once. The rearrangement uses TRBV11-3 and TRBJ2-1; 8 bases match TRBD2. Germline values: CDR1 SGHNT, CDR2 YENEEA. The CDR3 has 15 residues. Trimming cost V 1 base and J 7 bases; bases outside gene matches: 6. The CDR3: CASSLGGRRVNEQFF. The CDR3 DNA follows: TGTGCCAGCAGCTTAGGCGGGAGGAGGGTTAATGAGCAGTTCTTC.

This chain connects TRBV6-7 to TRBJ2-7; 11 nucleotides match TRBD2. TRBV6-7 is reported as an ORF; its role is uncertain. The CDR3 has 19 amino acids. Trimming removed 5 bases from V and 3 bases from J; junction bases left unmatched: 18. This chain's CDR3 is CASSPPQVSGGGIGYEQYF. The CDR3, as DNA: TGTGCCAGCAGTCCCCCTCAAGTTAGCGGGGGGGGGATTGGCTACGAGCAGTACTTC.

The genes are TRBV5-1 and TRBJ1-1; 10 bases agree with TRBD1. In germline, CDR1 is SGHRS, CDR2 YFSETQ. The CDR3 contains 16 residues. Germline trimming cut 4 bases from V and 1 base from J; bases unmatched to any gene: 7. CDR3 bases: TGCGCCAGCAGCCTTGACAGGGGGCTACCGAACACTGAAGCTTTCTTT. Amino acids: CASSLDRGLPNTEAFF.

The chain recombines TRBV6-1 with TRBJ2-7; D gene unclear. This CDR3 comprises 14 residues. Trimming pared 4 bases from V and 0 bases from J, leaving 10 bases between. The germline CDR1 and CDR2 sequences are MNHNS and SASEGT. The CDR3 nucleotides are TGTGCCAGCAGTGGATTGACCAGCTCCTACGAGCAGTACTTC. This sequence encodes CASSGLTSSYEQYF.

J is TRBJ1-6 and V is TRBV15; TRBD1 aligns across 7 bases. V shed 5 bases and J 11 bases; nucleotides not matched to a gene: 12. Germline CDR1 LNHNV, CDR2 YYDKDF (reference sequence). CDR3 size: 15 residues. The CDR3 is CATSRMDRLDPPLHF. CDR3 nucleotide sequence: TGTGCCACCAGCCGAATGGACAGGTTGGATCCACCCCTCCACTTT.

This chain connects TRBV28 to TRBJ1-5; D unresolved. Trimming shortened V by 6 bases and J by 5 bases, and 23 bases separated the two germline ends. CDR1 is MDHEN, CDR2 SYDVKM, per germline. There are 17 residues in the CDR3. This chain's CDR3 is CASSPVVFGWEDQPQHF. CDR3 in DNA: TGTGCCAGCAGCCCGGTGGTATTTGGGTGGGAGGATCAGCCCCAGCATTTT.

This rearrangement joins TRBV10-1 to TRBJ2-3; D tentatively reads TRBD1 or TRBD2 (6 bases each). The CDR3 consists of 13 residues. Trimming stripped 6 bases from V and 5 bases from J, with 12 bases between. CDR1 is WNHNN and CDR2 is SYGVQD in the germline V gene (reference sequence). The CDR3 bases are TGCGCCAGCAGCAGCAGGGGAGGAGATACGCAGTATTTT. Protein: CASSSRGGDTQYF.